This T cell receptor beta chain was observed in a study of cytomegalovirus exposure and HLA in healthy donors. Whole-study findings and limits: By HLA locus, TCR association rates varied in a later analysis, with DRB1 showing the most and HLA-C the fewest. Presence/absence analyses supposed approximately even sequencing depth among donors. In vitro assays verified that a few CMV-associated chains recognized CMV antigens specifically.

Nominally healthy donors were sampled, though unrecorded immune exposures were likely. Vbeta (60) and Jbeta (13) primers were used in the PCR. Profiling relied on immunoSEQ multiplex PCR, and the TCRdb table lists in-frame clones only, not all of them. The sample gives about 100,000 clones, 65% to 85% of which show up once; over 15% is in the top ten. CDR3 length: 12 amino acids. Trimming pared 1 base from V and 8 bases from J, leaving 6 bases between. From germline, CDR1 is MNHNY and CDR2 SVGAGI (reference sequence). Concerning this clone itself: No antigen is known for it.

The receptor was derived from a woman aged 55-70 years in good health and CMV-seropositive. The gene calls are TRBV6-6 and TRBJ1-5; unclear D gene. Input material: PBMCs. This CDR3 reads CASSYFSEPQHF. CDR3 nucleotide sequence: TGTGCCAGCAGTTACTTTTCGGAGCCCCAGCATTTT.